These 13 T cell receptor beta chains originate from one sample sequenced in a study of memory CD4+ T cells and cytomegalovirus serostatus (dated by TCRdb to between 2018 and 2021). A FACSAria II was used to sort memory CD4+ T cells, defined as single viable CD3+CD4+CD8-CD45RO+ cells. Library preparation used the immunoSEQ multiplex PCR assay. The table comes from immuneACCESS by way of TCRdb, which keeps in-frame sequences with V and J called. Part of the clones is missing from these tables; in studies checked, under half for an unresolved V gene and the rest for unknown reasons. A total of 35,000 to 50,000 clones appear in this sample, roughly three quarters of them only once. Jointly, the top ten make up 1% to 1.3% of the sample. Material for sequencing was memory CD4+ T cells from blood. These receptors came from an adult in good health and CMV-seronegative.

CDR3 loop: CASSLGGLSSTDTQYF. The CDR3 DNA reads as TGTGCCAGCAGCTTGGGCGGACTGAGTAGCACAGATACGCAGTATTTT. The V and J genes are TRBV5-5 and TRBJ2-3, with D perhaps TRBD2 (5 bases). CDR3 length: 16 residues. V was clipped by 0 bases and J by 0 bases, with 11 bases between them. Germline CDR1 SGHKS, CDR2 YYEKEE (reference sequence). Filled out from reference TRBV5-5 and TRBJ2-3, the complete variable domain reads DAGVTQSPTHLIKTRGQQVTLRCSPISGHKSVSWYQQVLGQGPQFIFQYYEKEERGRGNFPDRFSARQFPNYSSELNVNALLLGDSALYLCASSLGGLSSTDTQYFGPGTRLTVL.

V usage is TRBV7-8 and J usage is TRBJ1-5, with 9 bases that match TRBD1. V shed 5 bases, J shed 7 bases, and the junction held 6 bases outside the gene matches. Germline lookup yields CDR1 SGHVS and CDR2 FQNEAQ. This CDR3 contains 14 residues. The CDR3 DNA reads TGTGCCAGCAGCCCGGGACAGGGCGGGCAGCCCCAGCATTTT. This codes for CASSPGQGGQPQHF.

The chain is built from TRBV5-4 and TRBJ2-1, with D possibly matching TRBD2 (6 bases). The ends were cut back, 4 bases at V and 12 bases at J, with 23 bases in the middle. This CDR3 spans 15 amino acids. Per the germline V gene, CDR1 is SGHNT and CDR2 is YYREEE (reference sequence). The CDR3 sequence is CASSPDRDSLLGQFF. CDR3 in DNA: TGTGCCAGCAGCCCCGACCGGGACTCTCTTCTAGGGCAGTTCTTC.

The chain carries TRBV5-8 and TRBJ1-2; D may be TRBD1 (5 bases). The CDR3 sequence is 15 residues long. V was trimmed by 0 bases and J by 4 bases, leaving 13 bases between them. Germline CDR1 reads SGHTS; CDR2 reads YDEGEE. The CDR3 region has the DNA TGTGCCAGCAGCTTGGGTACAGGTCGGATCTATGGCTACACCTTC. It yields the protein CASSLGTGRIYGYTF.

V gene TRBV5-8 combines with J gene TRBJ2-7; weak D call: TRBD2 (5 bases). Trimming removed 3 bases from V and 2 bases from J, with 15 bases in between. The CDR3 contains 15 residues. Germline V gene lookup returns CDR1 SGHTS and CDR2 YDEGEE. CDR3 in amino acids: CASSSPPDGTYEQYF. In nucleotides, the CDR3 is TGTGCCAGCAGCTCCCCACCGGACGGGACCTACGAGCAGTACTTC.

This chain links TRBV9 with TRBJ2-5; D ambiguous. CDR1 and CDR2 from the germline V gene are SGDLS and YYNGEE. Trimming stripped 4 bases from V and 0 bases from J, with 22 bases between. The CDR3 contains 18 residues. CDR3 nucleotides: TGTGCCAGCAGCCCCTTAGGCGCCGGCGGAAGGTACCAAGAGACCCAGTACTTC. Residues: CASSPLGAGGRYQETQYF. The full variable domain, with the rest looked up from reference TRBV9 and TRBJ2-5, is DSGVTQTPKHLITATGQRVTLRCSPRSGDLSVYWYQQSLDQGLQFLIQYYNGEERAKGNILERFSAQQFPDLHSELNLSSLELGDSALYFCASSPLGAGGRYQETQYFGPGTRLLVL.

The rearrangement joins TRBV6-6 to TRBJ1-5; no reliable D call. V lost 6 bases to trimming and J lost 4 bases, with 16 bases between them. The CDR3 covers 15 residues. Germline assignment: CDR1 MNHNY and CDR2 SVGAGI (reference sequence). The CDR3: CASSPGSAENQPQHF. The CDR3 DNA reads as TGTGCCAGCAGCCCCGGGTCTGCGGAGAATCAGCCCCAGCATTTT.

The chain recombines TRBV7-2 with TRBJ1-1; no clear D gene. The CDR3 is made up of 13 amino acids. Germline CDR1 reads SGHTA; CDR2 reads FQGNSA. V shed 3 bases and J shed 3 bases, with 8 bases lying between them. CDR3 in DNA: TGTGCCAGCAGCTTTTCGTTGGACACTGAAGCTTTCTTT. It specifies CASSFSLDTEAFF.

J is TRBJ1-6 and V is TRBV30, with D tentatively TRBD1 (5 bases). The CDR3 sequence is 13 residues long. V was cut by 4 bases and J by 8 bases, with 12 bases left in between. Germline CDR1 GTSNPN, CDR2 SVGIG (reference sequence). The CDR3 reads CAWTSRADSPLHF. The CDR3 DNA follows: TGTGCCTGGACGTCCAGGGCCGATTCACCCCTCCACTTT. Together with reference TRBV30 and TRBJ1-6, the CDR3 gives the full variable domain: SQTIHQWPATLVQPVGSPLSLECTVEGTSNPNLYWYRQAAGRGLQLLFYSVGIGQISSEVPQNLSASRPQDRQFILSSKKLLLSDSGFYLCAWTSRADSPLHFGNGTRLTVT.

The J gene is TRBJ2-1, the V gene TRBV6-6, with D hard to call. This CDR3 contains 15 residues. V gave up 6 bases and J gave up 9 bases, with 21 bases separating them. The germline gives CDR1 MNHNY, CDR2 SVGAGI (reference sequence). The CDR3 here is CASRPLGPGLREQFF. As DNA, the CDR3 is TGTGCCAGCAGGCCCCTAGGGCCAGGCTTACGTGAGCAGTTCTTC.

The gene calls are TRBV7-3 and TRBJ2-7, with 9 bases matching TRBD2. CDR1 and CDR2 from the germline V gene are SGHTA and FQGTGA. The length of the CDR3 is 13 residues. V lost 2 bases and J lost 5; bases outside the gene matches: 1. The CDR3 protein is CASSLAGGNEQYF. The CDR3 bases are TGTGCCAGCAGCTTAGCGGGAGGGAACGAGCAGTACTTC.

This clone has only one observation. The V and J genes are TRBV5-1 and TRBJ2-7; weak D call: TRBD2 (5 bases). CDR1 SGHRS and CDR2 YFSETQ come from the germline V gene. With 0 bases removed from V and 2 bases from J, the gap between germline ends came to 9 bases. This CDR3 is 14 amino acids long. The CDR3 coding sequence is TGCGCCAGCAGCTTGGGCCTAGCTACCTACGAGCAGTACTTC. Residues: CASSLGLATYEQYF.

The CDR3 spells CASSLGRAPTGELFF. DNA of the CDR3: TGTGCCAGCAGCTTAGGCAGGGCACCGACCGGGGAGCTGTTTTTT. The chain has TRBV5-8 and TRBJ2-2, with a possible D match to TRBD1 (5 bases). The germline CDR1 and CDR2 sequences are SGHTS and YDEGEE. The CDR3 totals 15 residues. The V and J ends lost 2 bases and 5 bases respectively, with 13 bases between them.